Listed below are T cell receptor beta chains from one sample, sequenced in a study of T-cell reconstitution after alpha-beta-depleted transplantation in children. TCRdb processed the PCR reads anew with MiXCR; each CDR3 protein has one entry. The sample contains 700,000 to 850,000 distinct CDR3 sequences, roughly 15% of which appear only once. The sequenced sample was PBMCs, mostly from graft donor cells, obtained 360 days after TCRalphabeta/CD19-depleted stem cell transplant. The origin of the receptors is a male patient aged 10 to 17 who had a stem cell transplant for acute lymphoblastic leukemia, so the T cells may come from the graft donor. CDR3s include the opening cysteine and the closing phenylalanine or tryptophan. The order of the fields is D gene, J gene, V gene, clone size, CDR3 protein, CDR3 DNA. A D gene is named only where the DNA matches it firmly. Size is omitted from some rows. Given values are once, few, many or a class for expanded clones.

NA TRBJ2-4 TRBV5-6 many CASSLGGTRANIQYF TGTGCCAGCAGCTTGGGAGGGACAAGGGCAAACATTCAGTACTTC
TRBD1 TRBJ1-1 TRBV5-1 few CASSLVRDRPSTEAFF TGCGCCAGCAGCTTGGTGCGGGACAGGCCGAGCACTGAAGCTTTCTTT
NA TRBJ2-6 TRBV5-1 NA CASSLIVGGASGANVLTF TGCGCCAGCAGCTTGATCGTGGGGGGGGCCTCTGGGGCCAACGTCCTGACTTTC
NA TRBJ2-5 TRBV3-1 once CASSQDFEGSGETQYF TGTGCCAGCAGCCAAGATTTCGAGGGCTCGGGGGAGACCCAGTACTTC
NA TRBJ2-7 TRBV7-8 NA CASSPRWWDNYEQYF TGTGCCAGCAGCCCCCGGTGGTGGGACAACTACGAGCAGTACTTC
NA TRBJ2-7 TRBV4-1 many CASSHRISFEQYF TGCGCCAGCAGCCACCGAATTTCCTTCGAGCAGTACTTC
NA TRBJ1-2 TRBV20-1 NA CTPWASSHGANYGYTF TGCACCCCTTGGGCCTCGAGTCATGGGGCTAACTATGGCTACACCTTC
NA TRBJ2-1 TRBV7-3 few CASSLMASDPRPFF TGTGCCAGCAGCTTAATGGCTAGCGACCCTCGACCGTTCTTC
NA TRBJ1-1 TRBV12-3/TRBV12-4 NA CASSLAQGRTEAFF TGTGCCAGCAGTTTAGCGCAGGGGAGGACTGAAGCTTTCTTT
TRBD2 TRBJ2-1 TRBV10-3 NA CAISESPGLAAYNEQFF TGTGCCATCAGTGAGTCTCCGGGACTAGCGGCCTACAATGAGCAGTTCTTC
TRBD2 TRBJ2-7 TRBV19 NA CASSEELAGGQYEQYF TGTGCCAGTAGTGAGGAACTAGCGGGAGGGCAGTACGAGCAGTACTTC
NA TRBJ2-7 TRBV20-1 many CSARRDSRYEQYF TGCAGTGCTAGGCGGGACAGCCGTTACGAGCAGTACTTC
NA TRBJ2-1 TRBV25-1 NA CAVRGHSYNEQFF TGTGCCGTCCGGGGGCACTCCTACAATGAGCAGTTCTTC
NA TRBJ2-7 TRBV11-2 NA CASSLERTWAEQYF TGTGCCAGCAGCTTAGAGAGGACATGGGCCGAGCAGTACTTC
TRBD2 TRBJ2-3 TRBV7-3 NA CASSLIAGAADTQYF TGTGCCAGCAGCCTAATAGCGGGAGCAGCAGATACGCAGTATTTT
NA TRBJ2-6 TRBV12-3/TRBV12-4 few CASSFWQSGANVLTF TGTGCCAGCAGTTTTTGGCAATCCGGGGCCAACGTCCTGACTTTC
NA TRBJ1-1 TRBV6-5 few CASSSFSLSAKGEAFF TGTGCCAGCAGTTCTTTCAGCCTCTCGGCCAAGGGAGAAGCTTTCTTT
TRBD1 TRBJ2-2 TRBV18 NA CASSPSEGADTGELFF TGTGCCAGCTCACCAAGTGAGGGGGCAGACACCGGGGAGCTGTTTTTT
TRBD2 TRBJ2-1 TRBV7-8 NA CASSLERGRDEQFF TGTGCCAGCAGCTTAGAGCGGGGAAGGGATGAGCAGTTCTTC